Here is one T cell receptor (beta chain) with its context. Profiled with immunoSEQ multiplex PCR; TCRdb holds only in-frame clones, not every one. The sample lists some 2,900 clones; roughly 90% were seen once. Per germline, CDR1 SGHAT and CDR2 FQNNGV. The CDR3 is 14 amino acids. The J segment lost 5 bases and the V segment lost 3 bases, leaving 7 bases of the junction unmatched. The sample is drawn from a study of chemoradiotherapy in HPV16-positive cancers. The chain is built from TRBV11-2 and TRBJ2-7, with 7 positions matching TRBD2. The TCR sequence derives from a human donor with HPV-associated anogenital cancer. The source material was tumor tissue, sampled from a patient who underwent chemoradiotherapy. As DNA, the CDR3 is TGTGCCAGCAGCTTGACTAGCAATTCCAACGAGCAGTACTTC. Amino acids: CASSLTSNSNEQYF.